This T cell receptor beta chain was identified in a study of T cell responses to AZD1222 COVID-19 vaccine. Measured with immunoSEQ multiplex PCR; TCRdb has only the in-frame clones, and not every one. Of about 90,000 clones listed, about 90% were seen once; the top ten hold around 5.5%. CDR3 length: 16 amino acids. J gave up 2 bases and V 4 bases, and 5 bases lay outside the gene matches. Germline loops: CDR1 SGDLS, CDR2 YYNGEE. The sequence was obtained from an adult in good health. The chain carries TRBV9 and TRBJ2-7; 14 nucleotides align to TRBD2. Sample: peripheral blood, taken on day 0 of MenACWY control vaccination. CDR3 in amino acids: CASSPGLAGVTYEQYF. CDR3 sequence (DNA): TGTGCCAGCAGCCCGGGACTAGCGGGAGTTACCTACGAGCAGTACTTC. The variable domain in full, completed from reference TRBV9 and TRBJ2-7, reads DSGVTQTPKHLITATGQRVTLRCSPRSGDLSVYWYQQSLDQGLQFLIQYYNGEERAKGNILERFSAQQFPDLHSELNLSSLELGDSALYFCASSPGLAGVTYEQYFGPGTRLTVT.